This T cell receptor (beta chain) was observed in a study of human T cells and chemical hapten exposure. Looking at the study overall: Enrolled patients were predominantly female and had alopecia areata, totalis or universalis.

Trimming cost V 5 bases and J 3 bases; bases outside gene matches: 9. The CDR3 is made up of 15 amino acids. Germline V gene data show CDR1 as MNHEY and CDR2 as SVGAGI. This clonotype was seen a handful of times. Authors' analysis steps: A typical sample had some 87,000 TCRs, with about 23,224 to 690,600 overall. TCRdb reprocessed the RACE reads via MiXCR and lists one record per CDR3 protein. V and J calls and clone size were set by TCRdb, not the authors. The table shows more than 300,000 distinct CDR3 sequences, with over 5% occurring only once. The time point is: pre-sensitization, week 0. Noted treatment: therapeutic diphenylcyclopropenone sensitization with weekly scalp DPC.

The sequences come from whole blood, collected in connection with sensitization to the hapten diphenylcyclopropenone (DPC). The clonotype comes from a woman aged 18-29 years with alopecia areata. Some clones in this sample may be carry-over from other donors' samples. The chain links TRBV6-5 to TRBJ1-2; 7 bases are a match to TRBD1. CDR3 sequence: CASSRQGPWDYGYTF. The CDR3 DNA reads TGTGCCAGCAGTAGACAGGGCCCTTGGGACTATGGCTACACCTTC.